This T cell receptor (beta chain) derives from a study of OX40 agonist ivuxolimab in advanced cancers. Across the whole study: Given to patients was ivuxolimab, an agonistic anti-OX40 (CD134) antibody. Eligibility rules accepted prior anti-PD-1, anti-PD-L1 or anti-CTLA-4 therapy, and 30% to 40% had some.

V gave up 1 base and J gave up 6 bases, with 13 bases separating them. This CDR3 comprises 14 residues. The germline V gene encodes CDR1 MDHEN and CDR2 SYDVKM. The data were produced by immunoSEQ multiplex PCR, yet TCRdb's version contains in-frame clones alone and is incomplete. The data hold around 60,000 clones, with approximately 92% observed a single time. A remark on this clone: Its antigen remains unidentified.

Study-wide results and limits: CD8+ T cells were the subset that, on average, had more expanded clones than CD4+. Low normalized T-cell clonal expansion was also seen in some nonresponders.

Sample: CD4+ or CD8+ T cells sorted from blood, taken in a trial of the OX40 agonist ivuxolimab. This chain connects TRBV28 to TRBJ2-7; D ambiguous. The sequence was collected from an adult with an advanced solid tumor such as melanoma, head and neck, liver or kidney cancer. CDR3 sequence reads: CASSLFSRVGEQYF. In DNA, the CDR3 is TGTGCCAGCAGTTTATTCTCCCGGGTCGGCGAGCAGTACTTC.